These T cell receptor beta chains were read from a single sample in a study of cytomegalovirus exposure and HLA in healthy donors. Using immunoSEQ multiplex PCR, the repertoire was profiled, and TCRdb retains in-frame clones only, with some absent. The sample consists of 90,000 to 140,000 clones, 70% to 80% of them appearing once. Sample: PBMCs. These receptors were taken from a man aged 35 to 55 in good health and CMV-seronegative. CDR3s include the opening cysteine and the closing phenylalanine or tryptophan. The D gene is left open where the match is weak.

v_call | d_call | cdr3_length | cdr3_aa
TRBV19 | - | 17 | CASLSQPGTRSNQPQHF
TRBV7-9 | - | 13 | CASSSLATDTQYF
TRBV6-5 | TRBD1 | 16 | CASSYETGGVTGELFF
TRBV21-1 | - | 18 | CASSKRQGSDSYNSPLHF
TRBV6-6 | - | 15 | CASSYSSGGNQPQHF
TRBV5-5 | TRBD2 | 15 | CASSLVGGPAGEQFF
TRBV11-3 | - | 14 | CASSSPPANYGYTF
TRBV7-9 | TRBD2 | 13 | CASREGLAPPAYF
TRBV10-3 | TRBD1 | 12 | CAIRDREAEAFF
TRBV30 | TRBD2 | 14 | CAWRGSGRMYEQYF
TRBV29-1 | TRBD1 | 12 | CSVVGQDYGYTF
TRBV4-1 | - | 18 | CASSYGTSTLGSYNEQFF
TRBV19 | - | 18 | CASSTSTGISLVGYGYTF
TRBV2 | - | 12 | CASSEASDEQFF
TRBV19 | - | 15 | CASSLSAPGANVLTF
TRBV30 | - | 12 | CAWSRGTYGQYF
TRBV5-6 | TRBD1 | 14 | CASSVTQGLETQYF
TRBV6-5 | TRBD1 | 14 | CASRGQGVVQPQHF
TRBV28 | - | 10 | CASASLGYTF
TRBV4-2 | TRBD1 | 16 | CASSQGTGASGNTIYF
TRBV11-3 | - | 16 | CASSPGGGAGANVLTF
TRBV5-1 | - | 15 | CASSLAGTAAYEQYF
TRBV15 | - | 14 | CATSPRRDQETQYF
TRBV19 | TRBD1 | 16 | CASSIDTTGELHEQYF
TRBV9 | - | 17 | CASSVARSGYSYNEQFF
TRBV25-1 | - | 11 | CASRGDYEQYF
TRBV18 | - | 14 | CASSPPIGGQTQYF
TRBV4-1 | - | 12 | CASSQGDTGYTF
TRBV18 | TRBD2 | 15 | CASSPRTSGNDEQYF
TRBV28 | - | 17 | CASLSSARVRSNQPQHF
TRBV13 | - | 17 | CASSLVGLSGLDDIQYF
TRBV27 | TRBD2 | 14 | CASSWRGLAGPQYF
TRBV29-1 | - | 15 | CSVVPMGSSGNTIYF
TRBV30 | TRBD1 | 15 | CAWSGGQGATDTQYF
TRBV18 | TRBD1 | 14 | CASWPGQAGTEAFF
TRBV7-2 | - | 12 | CASSTDRNEQYF
TRBV28 | - | 18 | CASSLSPGLGDGGQPQHF
TRBV2 | TRBD1 | 15 | CASETGDTYNSPLHF
TRBV6-6 | TRBD2 | 15 | CASGSGTSGSWEQYF
TRBV19 | TRBD2 | 14 | CASSIYPQRGTQYF
TRBV27 | - | 14 | CASSLAGQDLEQYF
TRBV4-2 | - | 13 | CASSPTESYEQYF
TRBV7-8 | TRBD1 | 16 | CASSGSGTGNRNEAFF
TRBV6-5 | TRBD1 | 13 | CASSPDRATEAFF
TRBV6-5 | - | 15 | CASSRTGGLASEQYF
TRBV11-3 | TRBD2 | 19 | CASSATRLAGGRSYNEQFF